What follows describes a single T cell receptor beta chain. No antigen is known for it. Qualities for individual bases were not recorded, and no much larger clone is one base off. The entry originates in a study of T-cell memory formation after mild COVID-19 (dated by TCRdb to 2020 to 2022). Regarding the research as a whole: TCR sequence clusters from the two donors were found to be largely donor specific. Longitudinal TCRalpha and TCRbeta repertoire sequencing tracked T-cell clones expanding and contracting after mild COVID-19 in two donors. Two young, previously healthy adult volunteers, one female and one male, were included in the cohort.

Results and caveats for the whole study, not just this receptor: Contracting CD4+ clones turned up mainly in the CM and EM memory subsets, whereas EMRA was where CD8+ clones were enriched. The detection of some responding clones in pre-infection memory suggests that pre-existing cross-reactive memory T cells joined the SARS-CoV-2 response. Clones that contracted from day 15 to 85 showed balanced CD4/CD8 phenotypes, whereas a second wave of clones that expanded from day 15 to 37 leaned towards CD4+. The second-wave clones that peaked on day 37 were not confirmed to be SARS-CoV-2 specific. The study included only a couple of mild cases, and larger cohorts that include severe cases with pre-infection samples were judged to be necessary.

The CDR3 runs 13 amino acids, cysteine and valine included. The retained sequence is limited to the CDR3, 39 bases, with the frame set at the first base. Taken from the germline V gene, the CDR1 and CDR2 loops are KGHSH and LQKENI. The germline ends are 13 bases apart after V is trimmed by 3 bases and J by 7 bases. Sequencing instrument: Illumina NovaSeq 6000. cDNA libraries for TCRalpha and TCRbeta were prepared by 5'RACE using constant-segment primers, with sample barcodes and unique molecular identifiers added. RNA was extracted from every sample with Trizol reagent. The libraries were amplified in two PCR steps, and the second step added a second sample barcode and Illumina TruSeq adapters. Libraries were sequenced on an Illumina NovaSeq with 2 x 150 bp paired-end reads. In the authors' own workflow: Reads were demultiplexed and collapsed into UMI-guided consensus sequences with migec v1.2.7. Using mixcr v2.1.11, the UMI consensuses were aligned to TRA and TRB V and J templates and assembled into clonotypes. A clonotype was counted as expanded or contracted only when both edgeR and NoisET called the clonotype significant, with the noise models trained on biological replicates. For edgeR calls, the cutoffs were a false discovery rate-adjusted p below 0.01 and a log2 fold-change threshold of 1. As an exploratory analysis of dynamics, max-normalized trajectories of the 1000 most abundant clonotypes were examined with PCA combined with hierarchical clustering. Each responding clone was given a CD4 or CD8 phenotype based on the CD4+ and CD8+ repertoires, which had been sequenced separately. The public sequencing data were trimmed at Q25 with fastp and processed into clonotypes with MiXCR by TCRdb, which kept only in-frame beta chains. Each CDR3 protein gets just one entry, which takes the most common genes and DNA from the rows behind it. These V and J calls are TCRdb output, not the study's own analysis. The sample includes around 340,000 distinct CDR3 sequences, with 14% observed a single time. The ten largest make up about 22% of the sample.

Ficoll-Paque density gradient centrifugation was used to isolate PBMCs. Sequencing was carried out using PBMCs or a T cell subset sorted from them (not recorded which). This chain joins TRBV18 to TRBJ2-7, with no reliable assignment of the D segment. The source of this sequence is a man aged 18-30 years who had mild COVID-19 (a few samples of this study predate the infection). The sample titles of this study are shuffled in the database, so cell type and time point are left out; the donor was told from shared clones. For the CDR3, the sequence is CASSPQARTEQYV. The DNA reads TGTGCCAGCTCACCCCAGGCGCGGACGGAGCAGTACGTC.